This entry lists 29 T cell receptor beta chains sequenced from one sample in a study of blood T cell repertoires in COVID-19. This table comes from immunoSEQ multiplex PCR, and its TCRdb copy is limited to in-frame clones, with some not included. The table records 100,000 to 150,000 clones, approximately 74% of them present only once. The specimen sequenced was peripheral blood. The source is a man older than 75 with COVID-19, enrolled during active disease.

This chain connects TRBV5-1 to TRBJ2-5, with D unresolved. The CDR3 is made up of 12 amino acids. The germline V gene has CDR1 SGHRS and CDR2 YFSETQ. Between the trimmed V and J ends, which lost 3 bases and 0 bases, there was a span of 3 bases. CDR3 nucleotides: TGCGCCAGCAGCTCCTACCAAGAGACCCAGTACTTC. This codes for CASSSYQETQYF.

The J gene is TRBJ2-1, the V gene TRBV6-5, with 8 positions matching TRBD2. Trimming cost V 6 bases and J 8 bases; bases outside gene matches: 12. CDR3 length equals 15 residues. Germline V gives CDR1 MNHEY, CDR2 SVGAGI. The CDR3 reads CASSFGASGSDEQFF. The CDR3 bases are TGTGCCAGCAGCTTTGGGGCTAGCGGGTCAGATGAGCAGTTCTTC.

V usage is TRBV18 and J usage is TRBJ2-7, with TRBD2 matching 11 bases. V dropped 0 bases and J dropped 4; count of bases not matched to a gene: 8. CDR1 and CDR2 (germline): KGHSH, LQKENI. The CDR3 has 17 residues. The CDR3 DNA is TGTGCCAGCTCACCACCGGGACTAGCGGAATCGGGGTACGAGCAGTACTTC. It encodes CASSPPGLAESGYEQYF.

The chain uses TRBV7-2 and TRBJ1-2; no clear D gene. This CDR3 has 17 amino acids. Germline CDR1 is SGHTA and CDR2 is FQGNSA. V was pared by 2 bases and J by 0 bases, with 16 bases between. CDR3 protein: CASSLKVSPLPNYGYTF. CDR3 sequence (DNA): TGTGCCAGCAGCTTAAAAGTATCCCCGCTACCTAACTATGGCTACACCTTC. Full variable domain (remainder filled in from reference TRBV7-2 and TRBJ1-2): GAGVSQSPSNKVTEKGKDVELRCDPISGHTALYWYRQSLGQGLEFLIYFQGNSAPDKSGLPSDRFSAERTGGSVSTLTIQRTQQEDSAVYLCASSLKVSPLPNYGYTFGSGTRLTVV.

The chain has TRBV29-1 and TRBJ1-2, with 8 bases that match TRBD1. CDR3 size: 13 residues. The J segment lost 3 bases and the V segment lost 4 bases, leaving 4 bases of the junction unmatched. Germline CDR1 SQVTM, CDR2 ANQGSEA. Written as DNA, the CDR3 is TGCAGCGTTGGGACAGGGAGGGACTATGGCTACACCTTC. Protein sequence: CSVGTGRDYGYTF.

The V and J genes are TRBV10-1 and TRBJ2-3; the match to TRBD1 covers 9 bases. CDR3 length: 16 residues. The germline gives CDR1 WNHNN, CDR2 SYGVQD (reference sequence). The V gene end was trimmed by 2 bases and the J gene end by 5 bases; junction bases not matched to a gene: 8. The CDR3 DNA follows: TGCGCCAGCAGTGAGCCGGACAGGGGCTGGGGAGATACGCAGTATTTT. This translates into CASSEPDRGWGDTQYF.

The genes are TRBV3-1 (or the pseudogene TRBV3-2) and TRBJ2-4; D is perhaps TRBD1 (6 bases). Trimming removed 0 bases at V and 7 bases at J, with 13 bases between. This CDR3 is built from 15 residues. Germline loops: CDR1 LGHDT, CDR2 YNNKEL (reference sequence). The CDR3 here is CASSQDNRDSNIQYF. CDR3 nucleotides: TGTGCCAGCAGCCAAGATAACAGGGATAGTAACATTCAGTACTTC.

Here the CDR3 reads CATSDLTSDNYNEQFF. For the CDR3, the DNA is TGTGCCACCAGTGATTTGACTAGCGATAACTACAATGAGCAGTTCTTC. V usage is TRBV24-1 and J usage is TRBJ2-1; TRBD2 matches 7 bases. The V segment lost 0 bases and the J segment 3 bases; nucleotides outside the gene matches: 4. The CDR3 is 16 amino acids. Germline V gene data show CDR1 as KGHDR and CDR2 as SFDVKD.

This chain joins TRBV5-6 and TRBJ2-7, with D tentatively TRBD1 (6 bases). The CDR3 spans 15 residues. Trimming stripped 3 bases from V and 2 bases from J, with 15 bases between. Germline V gives CDR1 SGHDT, CDR2 YYEEEE. This CDR3 is CASSSTGTSAYEQYF. The CDR3 nucleotides are TGTGCCAGCAGCTCAACCGGGACATCAGCCTACGAGCAGTACTTC.

This sequence joins TRBV27 and TRBJ1-5; 10 bases agree with TRBD1. CDR1 MNHEY and CDR2 SMNVEV come from the germline V gene (reference sequence). Trimming removed 4 bases from V and 4 bases from J; junction bases left unmatched: 7. CDR3 length equals 16 residues. CDR3 DNA: TGTGCCAGCAGTTCATCCGGGACAGGGGTTAATCAGCCCCAGCATTTT. It encodes CASSSSGTGVNQPQHF.

This chain connects TRBV2 to TRBJ2-7, with a tentative D call TRBD2 (6 bases). The germline gives CDR1 SNHLY, CDR2 FYNNEI. Between the trimmed V and J ends, which lost 10 bases and 1 base, there was a span of 11 bases. CDR3 length: 12 residues. The CDR3 DNA sequence: TGTGCCACCACTAGCCTATCCTACGAGCAGTACTTC. Protein: CATTSLSYEQYF.

The chain combines TRBV29-1 with TRBJ1-2; TRBD1 matches at 7 bases. Germline loops: CDR1 SQVTM, CDR2 ANQGSEA. V lost 0 bases and J lost 4; bases outside the gene matches: 8. The CDR3 extends over 15 amino acids. The CDR3 DNA reads as TGCAGCGTTGAAGAATTTCGGACAGGAGCCTATGGCTACACCTTC. It encodes CSVEEFRTGAYGYTF. Variable domain in full (rest from reference TRBV29-1 and TRBJ1-2): SAVISQKPSRDICQRGTSLTIQCQVDSQVTMMFWYRQQPGQSLTLIATANQGSEATYESGFVIDKFPISRPNLTFSTLTVSNMSPEDSSIYLCSVEEFRTGAYGYTFGSGTRLTVV.

The rearrangement uses TRBV5-6 and TRBJ2-1, with unresolved D. There are 12 residues in the CDR3. V was pared by 2 bases and J by 4 bases, with 4 bases between. The germline gives CDR1 SGHDT, CDR2 YYEEEE. The chain's CDR3 is CASSFGYNEQFF. Written as DNA, the CDR3 is TGTGCCAGCAGCTTCGGGTACAATGAGCAGTTCTTC.

The chain carries TRBV24-1 and TRBJ2-2, with D uncertain. This CDR3 region has 16 residues. Trimming removed 0 bases at V and 0 bases at J, with 7 bases between. Germline values: CDR1 KGHDR, CDR2 SFDVKD. The CDR3, as DNA: TGTGCCACCAGTGATTTGGCAGGATCGAACACCGGGGAGCTGTTTTTT. It codes for CATSDLAGSNTGELFF.

This clone was counted a single time. V usage is TRBV28 and J usage is TRBJ2-5; TRBD2 agrees at 8 bases. The CDR3 consists of 20 residues. Germline CDR1 MDHEN, CDR2 SYDVKM. V was pared by 10 bases and J by 5 bases, with 30 bases of the junction left unmatched. CDR3 region: CANAPDRREHGGRWRETQYF. CDR3 sequence (DNA): TGTGCCAACGCTCCTGACCGACGTGAACACGGCGGGAGGTGGAGGGAGACCCAGTACTTC.

The chain is built from TRBV20-1 and TRBJ1-1, with 7 bases fitting TRBD1. The CDR3 has 11 residues. J lost 6 bases, V lost 6 bases, and 4 bases had no gene match. Germline V gene lookup returns CDR1 DFQATT and CDR2 SNEGSKA (reference sequence). The CDR3 nucleotides read TGCAGTGCGCGCGACAGGGCTGAAGCTTTCTTT. Translation gives CSARDRAEAFF.

The rearrangement joins TRBV30 to TRBJ1-4; TRBD1 is a possible D gene (6 bases). This CDR3 region has 15 residues. The V gene's germline CDR1 is GTSNPN and CDR2 SVGIG (reference sequence). V lost 3 bases and J lost 8, with 19 bases in between. CDR3: CAWRSKGFGGEKLFF. The DNA of the CDR3 is TGTGCCTGGAGGTCGAAGGGGTTTGGGGGCGAAAAACTGTTTTTT.

CDR3 sequence: CASSPQTGASQPQHF. The CDR3 coding sequence is TGCGCCAGCAGTCCACAGACAGGGGCCTCTCAGCCCCAGCATTTT. J is TRBJ1-5 and V is TRBV4-1; 8 bases are a match to TRBD1. Trimming cost V 6 bases and J 6 bases; bases outside gene matches: 10. Germline CDR1 and CDR2: MGHRA and YSYEKL. This CDR3 has 15 amino acids.

This clone was observed a handful of times. The chain joins TRBV12-3 or TRBV12-4 to TRBJ1-4; 8 positions match TRBD1. This CDR3 comprises 11 residues. With 5 bases clipped from V and 17 bases from J, the junction kept 7 bases outside the gene matches. The CDR3 DNA reads TGTGCCAGCAGTGTAGGACAGGGACGTTTTTTT. It is translated as CASSVGQGRFF.

This clone was detected only once. The chain combines TRBV5-1 with TRBJ2-7, with 7 nucleotides matching TRBD2. The V gene end was trimmed by 0 bases and the J gene end by 0 bases; junction bases not matched to a gene: 6. Germline lookup yields CDR1 SGHRS and CDR2 YFSETQ. This CDR3 region has 16 residues. CDR3 loop: CASSLESGGSSYEQYF. The CDR3 DNA sequence: TGCGCCAGCAGCTTGGAGTCGGGCGGGAGCTCCTACGAGCAGTACTTC.

The chain links TRBV7-3 to TRBJ2-1, with 9 bases fitting TRBD2. The junction had 10 bases not matched to a gene; V was cut back by 5 bases and J by 5 bases. In germline, CDR1 is SGHTA, CDR2 FQGTGA. CDR3 length: 16 amino acids. The CDR3 loop reads CASSPHLAGSHNEQFF. The DNA for the CDR3 is TGTGCCAGCAGCCCCCACCTAGCGGGAAGCCACAATGAGCAGTTCTTC.

A few counts support this clone. The CDR3 loop reads CASSKTGQETQYF. The CDR3 coding sequence is TGTGCCAGTAGTAAGACAGGCCAAGAGACCCAGTACTTC. The gene calls are TRBV19 and TRBJ2-5; D possibly corresponds to TRBD1 (6 bases). The V end lost 4 bases, the J end lost 1 base, and 7 bases lay between the germline ends. CDR3 length: 13 amino acids. CDR1 is LNHDA, CDR2 SQIVND, per germline (reference sequence).

This chain links TRBV6-5 with TRBJ2-3, with 7 bases matching TRBD1. The junction had 5 bases not matched to a gene; V was cut back by 6 bases and J by 2 bases. The CDR3 runs to 14 residues. Germline assignment: CDR1 MNHEY and CDR2 SVGAGI. The CDR3 sequence: CASSHRGPTDTQYF. The CDR3 DNA reads as TGTGCCAGCAGCCACAGGGGACCCACAGATACGCAGTATTTT.

V gene TRBV7-2 combines with J gene TRBJ1-5; D ambiguous. Per the germline V gene, CDR1 is SGHTA and CDR2 is FQGNSA. The ends were cut back, 5 bases at V and 7 bases at J, with 12 bases in the middle. The CDR3 runs 13 residues. The CDR3 sequence: CASSPTPTQPQHF. CDR3 in DNA: TGTGCCAGCAGCCCTACCCCTACCCAGCCCCAGCATTTT.

This clone was counted once. The rearrangement joins TRBV29-1 to TRBJ2-1; 7 bases fit TRBD2. This CDR3 has 16 residues. J lost 0 bases, V lost 3 bases, and 8 bases had no gene match. Germline-derived CDR1 and CDR2 are SQVTM and ANQGSEA. The CDR3 reads CSVESGRAGSYNEQFF. DNA for the CDR3: TGCAGCGTTGAGTCGGGGAGGGCCGGCTCCTACAATGAGCAGTTCTTC.

The rearrangement uses TRBV3-1 (or the pseudogene TRBV3-2) and TRBJ1-5, with D possibly being TRBD1 (5 bases). There are 15 residues in the CDR3. The V gene's germline CDR1 is LGHDT and CDR2 YNNKEL (reference sequence). V was clipped by 0 bases and J by 4 bases, with 10 bases between them. CDR3 protein: CASSQDMGGNQPQHF. The DNA of the CDR3 is TGTGCCAGCAGCCAAGATATGGGGGGGAATCAGCCCCAGCATTTT.

CDR3: CSVEGNGYTF. The CDR3 nucleotides are TGCAGCGTCGAGGGAAATGGCTACACCTTC. The chain links TRBV29-1 to TRBJ1-2; no clear D. The CDR3 covers 10 residues. Trimming took 6 bases from V and 6 from J, leaving 8 bases between them. Germline lookup yields CDR1 SQVTM and CDR2 ANQGSEA.

This chain links TRBV2 with TRBJ1-1; D unclear. Trimming stripped 2 bases from V and 5 bases from J, with 12 bases between. Germline CDR1 SNHLY, CDR2 FYNNEI. The CDR3 is 14 amino acids. CDR3 in DNA: TGTGCCAGCAGTGAATCTACAGCCCGTACTGAAGCTTTCTTT. Its translation: CASSESTARTEAFF.

This clone turned up a few times. The rearrangement uses TRBV10-2 and TRBJ2-5, with 13 nucleotides matching TRBD2. The V gene's germline CDR1 is WSHSY and CDR2 SAAADI. The CDR3 runs 14 residues. Trimming took 5 bases from V and 5 from J; bases not matched to a gene: 2. DNA of the CDR3: TGCGCCAGCAGTACGACTAGCGGGAGGGAGACCCAGTACTTC. It translates to CASSTTSGRETQYF.